The T cell receptor (beta chain) described here comes from a study of monozygotic twins with inflammatory bowel disease. TCRdb re-called the 5' RACE reads, yielding one record per CDR3 amino acid sequence without DNA. Its clone listing holds 310,000 or so distinct CDR3 sequences. CDR1 is SGHVS and CDR2 is FQNEAQ in the germline V gene. The CDR3 consists of 14 residues. The J gene is TRBJ2-7, the V gene TRBV7-8; TCRdb lists TRBD2, though no DNA is available to test this call. This receptor was identified in a human donor with ulcerative colitis or Crohn's disease, or a healthy co-twin of an affected twin (not recorded which). The sequenced material came from blood. The CDR3 loop reads CASCSGYSSYEQYF.